One sample yielded the 3 T cell receptor beta chains listed below, sequenced in a study of T cell responses to AZD1222 COVID-19 vaccine. TCRdb keeps only in-frame clones here, not all; method: immunoSEQ multiplex PCR. The data hold roughly 130,000 clones, with under 95% observed a single time. The source material was peripheral blood, sampled on day 0 of AZD1222 vaccination. The receptors come from an adult in good health.

This clone was seen just once. J is TRBJ2-5 and V is TRBV7-8, with 9 bases that match TRBD1. V lost 5 bases, J lost 2 bases, and 9 bases stayed unmatched. The germline CDR1 and CDR2 sequences are SGHVS and FQNEAQ. This CDR3 contains 16 residues. This CDR3 is CASSRYTGTGQETQYF. The DNA for the CDR3 is TGTGCCAGCAGCCGATACACCGGGACAGGGCAAGAGACCCAGTACTTC. Full variable domain (remainder filled in from reference TRBV7-8 and TRBJ2-5): GAGVSQSPRYKVAKRGQDVALRCDPISGHVSLFWYQQALGQGPEFLTYFQNEAQLDKSGLPSDRFFAERPEGSVSTLKIQRTQQEDSAVYLCASSRYTGTGQETQYFGPGTRLLVL.

The chain is built from TRBV7-2 and TRBJ1-5; perhaps TRBD1 as D (5 bases). The CDR3 consists of 13 residues. Germline values: CDR1 SGHTA, CDR2 FQGNSA. V dropped 4 bases and J dropped 9 bases, with 13 bases sitting between them. The CDR3: CASSSDPGRPQHF. The CDR3 DNA reads TGTGCCAGCAGCTCCGACCCGGGGCGGCCCCAGCATTTT.

The gene calls are TRBV11-2 and TRBJ2-1; D remains unclear. There are 15 residues in the CDR3. CDR1 and CDR2 (germline): SGHAT, FQNNGV. Trimming removed 7 bases at V and 2 bases at J, with 15 bases between. This CDR3 reads CASTPITVTYNEQFF. Written as DNA, the CDR3 is TGTGCCAGCACACCGATCACAGTTACCTACAATGAGCAGTTCTTC.